The 18 T cell receptor beta chains presented below share a single source sample, sequenced in a study of T cell responses to AZD1222 COVID-19 vaccine. Here immunoSEQ multiplex PCR was the method, and the copy in TCRdb shows in-frame clones only, minus some. This sample carries about 100,000 clones, around 90% of them seen once, and the ten largest clones take 1.5% to 2%. The material sequenced was peripheral blood, taken on day 0 of AZD1222 vaccination. Receptors originate from an adult in good health.

The V gene is TRBV7-3, the J gene TRBJ2-7; possibly TRBD1 or TRBD2 for D (5 bases each). The length of the CDR3 is 13 residues. V gave up 3 bases and J gave up 6 bases, with 12 bases separating them. CDR1 is SGHTA, CDR2 FQGTGA, per germline. The CDR3 region has the DNA TGTGCCAGCAGCTTGGGGGTAGGAGCCGAGCAGTACTTC. Protein product: CASSLGVGAEQYF.

V gene TRBV30 combines with J gene TRBJ1-2; 8 bases align to TRBD1. The CDR3 has 13 amino acids. V lost 6 bases, J lost 2 bases, and 5 bases stayed unmatched. Germline V gives CDR1 GTSNPN, CDR2 SVGIG (reference sequence). DNA for the CDR3: TGTGCCTGCATTGGACAGGGAAACTATGGCTACACCTTC. Its translation is CACIGQGNYGYTF.

The sample holds one count of this clone. This chain connects TRBV27 to TRBJ2-7; 8 bases fit TRBD2. V lost 8 bases, J lost 6 bases, and 12 bases stayed unmatched. Germline V lookup: CDR1 MNHEY, CDR2 SMNVEV (reference sequence). This CDR3 is built from 14 residues. The CDR3 region has the DNA TGTGCCAGCGGAGGGGCGGGAGGAGGAGGCGAGCAGTACTTC. Its protein is CASGGAGGGGEQYF.

V is TRBV5-1 and J is TRBJ1-1; possible D gene TRBD1, 6 bases. There are 14 residues in the CDR3. Trimming stripped 5 bases from V and 0 bases from J, with 11 bases between. CDR1 is SGHRS and CDR2 is YFSETQ in the germline V gene. CDR3 amino acids: CASRFGQLNTEAFF. For the CDR3, the DNA is TGCGCCAGCAGGTTCGGACAGCTGAACACTGAAGCTTTCTTT. Variable domain in full (rest from reference TRBV5-1 and TRBJ1-1): KAGVTQTPRYLIKTRGQQVTLSCSPISGHRSVSWYQQTPGQGLQFLFEYFSETQRNKGNFPGRFSGRQFSNSRSEMNVSTLELGDSALYLCASRFGQLNTEAFFGQGTRLTVV.

V usage is TRBV27 and J usage is TRBJ1-2, with TRBD1 identical over 8 bases. Per the germline V gene, CDR1 is MNHEY and CDR2 is SMNVEV (reference sequence). This CDR3 has 18 residues. With V trimmed by 3 bases and J by 3 bases, 15 bases remained unmatched. The CDR3 protein is CASSFTRGRTQRHYGYTF. In nucleotides, the CDR3 is TGTGCCAGCAGTTTCACCAGGGGGCGGACTCAGAGGCACTATGGCTACACCTTC.

V and J are TRBV15 and TRBJ2-6, with 8 bases matching TRBD1. There are 16 residues in the CDR3. CDR1 and CDR2 (germline): LNHNV, YYDKDF (reference sequence). J lost 3 bases, V lost 4 bases, and 5 bases had no gene match. The CDR3 is CATSTDRDGGANVLTF. The CDR3 bases are TGTGCCACCAGCACGGACAGGGATGGTGGGGCCAACGTCCTGACTTTC.

This rearrangement joins TRBV7-2 to TRBJ2-1; tentatively, D is TRBD2 (5 bases). Trimming stripped 1 base from V and 6 bases from J, with 16 bases between. Looked up from germline, CDR1 is SGHTA and CDR2 is FQGNSA. The CDR3 is made up of 16 amino acids. For the CDR3, the DNA is TGTGCCAGCAGCTTAGTGGTTAGCGAATGGGGCAATGAGCAGTTCTTC. Encoded protein: CASSLVVSEWGNEQFF. Filled out from reference TRBV7-2 and TRBJ2-1, the complete variable domain reads GAGVSQSPSNKVTEKGKDVELRCDPISGHTALYWYRQSLGQGLEFLIYFQGNSAPDKSGLPSDRFSAERTGGSVSTLTIQRTQQEDSAVYLCASSLVVSEWGNEQFFGPGTRLTVL.

The chain uses TRBV27 and TRBJ1-4; TRBD1 agrees at 8 bases. Trimming at V came to 2 bases and at J to 10 bases, leaving 6 bases not matched to a gene. The CDR3 length is 14 residues. In germline, CDR1 is MNHEY, CDR2 SMNVEV (reference sequence). The DNA of the CDR3 is TGTGCCAGCAGTTTAGAGGACAGGGAGGGAAAACTGTTTTTT. This codes for CASSLEDREGKLFF. Variable domain in full (rest from reference TRBV27 and TRBJ1-4): EAQVTQNPRYLITVTGKKLTVTCSQNMNHEYMSWYRQDPGLGLRQIYYSMNVEVTDKGDVPEGYKVSRKEKRNFPLILESPSPNQTSLYFCASSLEDREGKLFFGSGTQLSVL.

The CDR3 loop reads CASSFGGVETQYF. CDR3 DNA: TGCGCCAGCAGCTTCGGGGGAGTGGAGACCCAGTACTTC. This chain joins TRBV5-1 and TRBJ2-5; a weak D match, TRBD2 (6 bases). Germline CDR1 SGHRS, CDR2 YFSETQ. CDR3 size: 13 residues. V was pared by 2 bases and J by 5 bases, with 10 bases between.

The chain carries TRBV3-1 (or the pseudogene TRBV3-2) and TRBJ2-7; D gene ambiguous. The V and J ends lost 1 base and 4 bases respectively, with 11 bases between them. The CDR3 sequence is 14 residues long. The germline V gene encodes CDR1 LGHDT and CDR2 YNNKEL (reference sequence). The CDR3 nucleotides are TGTGCCAGCAGCCAAGCCCCTTTCACGTACGAGCAGTACTTC. Translated, it gives CASSQAPFTYEQYF.

The chain is built from TRBV11-2 and TRBJ2-7; 12 positions agree with TRBD2. The CDR3 is 18 amino acids. Germline CDR1 and CDR2: SGHAT and FQNNGV. V was clipped by 5 bases and J by 2 bases; unmatched bases: 13. The CDR3, as DNA: TGTGCCAGCAGCCGAAATGGGGGTCTAGCGGGAGGGGCCTACGAGCAGTACTTC. Its protein product is CASSRNGGLAGGAYEQYF. Based on the CDR3 plus reference TRBV11-2 and TRBJ2-7, the full variable domain is EAGVAQSPRYKIIEKRQSVAFWCNPISGHATLYWYQQILGQGPKLLIQFQNNGVVDDSQLPKDRFSAERLKGVDSTLKIQPAKLEDSAVYLCASSRNGGLAGGAYEQYFGPGTRLTVT.

This clone occurred a few times. The rearrangement uses TRBV3-1 (or the pseudogene TRBV3-2) and TRBJ1-6, with D uncertain. V lost 0 bases and J 4 bases, leaving 13 bases between the germline ends. The germline gives CDR1 LGHDT, CDR2 YNNKEL (reference sequence). The CDR3 length is 17 residues. The CDR3 protein is CASSQETMSTYNSPLHF. The CDR3 coding sequence is TGTGCCAGCAGCCAAGAGACAATGTCCACTTATAATTCACCCCTCCACTTT.

This clone appeared a few times. The chain links TRBV6-6 to TRBJ2-3; D call uncertain. Germline V gene lookup returns CDR1 MNHNY and CDR2 SVGAGI (reference sequence). The CDR3 length is 11 residues. With 5 bases removed from V and 6 bases from J, the gap between germline ends came to 6 bases. The CDR3 region has the DNA TGTGCCAGCAGTAACTTTGATACGCAGTATTTT. As protein: CASSNFDTQYF.

The V and J genes are TRBV28 and TRBJ1-5, with D hard to call. The CDR3 extends over 16 amino acids. Germline values: CDR1 MDHEN, CDR2 SYDVKM. The germline V and J ends were trimmed by 6 bases and 2 bases, with 17 bases remaining between them. The CDR3 bases are TGTGCCAGCAGAAAAATAGGAGGGTTTGGCAATCAGCCCCAGCATTTT. Translation gives CASRKIGGFGNQPQHF.

The rearrangement links TRBV5-6 to TRBJ2-7, with D maybe TRBD1 (5 bases). V was cut by 1 base and J by 5 bases, with 13 bases left in between. Germline values: CDR1 SGHDT, CDR2 YYEEEE. The CDR3 has 14 residues. CDR3 sequence (DNA): TGTGCCAGCAGCTTGTGGGCAGGGTCGAACGAGCAGTACTTC. Residues: CASSLWAGSNEQYF.

The chain combines TRBV7-2 with TRBJ2-7; TRBD2 matches 8 bases. Germline CDR1 SGHTA, CDR2 FQGNSA. After removal of 5 bases from V and 3 bases from J, the junction contained 9 bases not matched to a gene. This CDR3 is built from 15 residues. CDR3 sequence: CASSPGGSGNYEQYF. DNA of the CDR3: TGTGCCAGCAGCCCCGGGGGTAGCGGGAACTACGAGCAGTACTTC.

The count of this clone is one. The chain recombines TRBV11-2 with TRBJ2-5, with D tentatively TRBD1 or TRBD2 (5 bases each). Between the trimmed V and J ends, which lost 1 base and 2 bases, there was a span of 11 bases. CDR1 is SGHAT and CDR2 is FQNNGV in the germline V gene. This CDR3 is built from 15 residues. The CDR3 DNA reads as TGTGCCAGCAGCTTAGTGGGGACGGAACAAGAGACCCAGTACTTC. This codes for CASSLVGTEQETQYF.

This sequence joins TRBV28 and TRBJ2-3; no clear D gene. Germline CDR1 is MDHEN and CDR2 is SYDVKM. V lost 11 bases to trimming and J lost 5 bases, with 5 bases between them. The CDR3 is made up of 9 amino acids. The chain's CDR3 is CAVGDTQYF. CDR3 bases: TGTGCCGTTGGAGATACGCAGTATTTT.